This entry describes one T cell receptor beta chain. Its antigen is currently unknown. The Oncomine TCR Beta short-read assay generated sequence data from the DNA of cultured CD4+ T cells. TCRdb recomputed calls from the PCR reads with MiXCR, one row per CDR3 protein. The profile shows around 14,000 distinct CDR3 sequences, 53% of them singletons. These data come from a study of vaccination and CD4 T cells after COVID-19. Stated treatment: roughly ten-day PBMC culture with coronavirus spike peptide pools or control peptides (ViraFEST assay). V shed 4 bases and J 2 bases; nucleotides not matched to a gene: 4. The CDR3 is made up of 14 amino acids. Germline V lookup: CDR1 KGHDR, CDR2 SFDVKD.

The TCR comes from a human donor who had recovered from COVID-19. Sequenced input: CD4+ T cells from blood, cultured in vitro. The genes are TRBV24-1 and TRBJ2-7, with TRBD1 identical over 7 bases. CDR3 in DNA: TGTGCCACCAGTGAACGGGACAGCACCTACGAGCAGTACTTC. Its protein product is CATSERDSTYEQYF.